The 10 T cell receptor beta chains below all came from one sample that was sequenced in a study of CD8 T cells in Susac syndrome. Random hexamers were used to reverse transcribe the RNA input (roughly 0.5 to 1 ug). TCRdb reprocessed the immunoSEQ multiplex PCR reads with MiXCR, giving one entry per CDR3 protein. The sample includes roughly 220,000 distinct CDR3 sequences, 94% of them seen just once. The sequenced sample was CD4+ T cells from PBMCs. The source is a human donor with Susac syndrome.

The chain recombines TRBV2 with TRBJ1-2; no reliable D call. The germline gives CDR1 SNHLY, CDR2 FYNNEI. The CDR3 is 13 amino acids. Between the trimmed V and J ends, which lost 6 bases and 3 bases, there was a span of 11 bases. The CDR3 nucleotides are TGTGCCAGCAGCCCCCGCGTTTACTATGGCTACACCTTC. Translating gives CASSPRVYYGYTF.

This clonotype was counted a few times. V and J are TRBV6-4 and TRBJ1-2; 8 nucleotides agree with TRBD1. The CDR3 totals 14 residues. CDR1 MRHNA and CDR2 SNTAGT come from the germline V gene. Trimming cost V 5 bases and J 8 bases; bases outside gene matches: 10. The CDR3 DNA sequence: TGTGCCAGCAGTCCCGGGACAGGTGCCCTGGGCTACACCTTC. Protein: CASSPGTGALGYTF.

The gene calls are TRBV5-4 and TRBJ1-4; TRBD1 matches at 9 bases. CDR3 length equals 15 residues. Germline assignment: CDR1 SGHNT and CDR2 YYREEE (reference sequence). V lost 4 bases, J lost 2 bases, and 3 bases stayed unmatched. This CDR3 is CASSPDRGTNEKLFF. Written as DNA, the CDR3 is TGTGCCAGCAGCCCAGACAGGGGGACTAATGAAAAACTGTTTTTT.

The chain combines TRBV25-1 with TRBJ1-6; D not resolved. The ends were cut back, 1 base at V and 8 bases at J, with 15 bases in the middle. CDR1 MGHDK and CDR2 SYGVNS come from the germline V gene. This CDR3 comprises 16 residues. CDR3 sequence (DNA): TGTGCCAGCAGTGAATTTCCAGACGGGAGGGATTCACCCCTCCACTTT. Protein sequence: CASSEFPDGRDSPLHF.

This clonotype occurred once. This chain links TRBV20-1 with TRBJ1-6; 7 positions match TRBD1. The CDR3 consists of 18 residues. Trimming removed 3 bases from V and 0 bases from J; junction bases left unmatched: 11. Germline assignment: CDR1 DFQATT and CDR2 SNEGSKA (reference sequence). The CDR3 spells CSARSYSGGVSYNSPLHF. Here the CDR3 DNA reads TGCAGTGCTAGGAGCTATTCAGGGGGAGTCTCCTATAATTCACCCCTCCACTTT.

V is TRBV2 and J is TRBJ2-3; a possible D gene is TRBD2 (5 bases). The V end lost 4 bases, the J end lost 2 bases, and 16 bases lay between the germline ends. The CDR3 totals 16 residues. Per germline, CDR1 SNHLY and CDR2 FYNNEI. The CDR3 is CASSVGQSGPTDTQYF. The CDR3 DNA reads as TGTGCCAGCAGTGTTGGCCAAAGCGGACCCACAGATACGCAGTATTTT.

This clonotype appeared once. The V and J genes are TRBV12-3 or TRBV12-4 and TRBJ1-4; D not resolved. Trimming shortened V by 6 bases and J by 0 bases, and 14 bases separated the two germline ends. This CDR3 is built from 16 residues. This CDR3 reads CASSPLQVATNEKLFF. The DNA of the CDR3 is TGTGCCAGCAGCCCCCTGCAGGTTGCAACTAATGAAAAACTGTTTTTT.

The chain couples TRBV7-8 to TRBJ2-2, with unresolved D. Germline V gene data show CDR1 as SGHVS and CDR2 as FQNEAQ. This CDR3 is built from 14 residues. V lost 0 bases and J 6 bases, leaving 8 bases between the germline ends. This CDR3 reads CASSLAWAAGELFF. The CDR3 coding sequence is TGTGCCAGCAGCTTAGCGTGGGCGGCCGGGGAGCTGTTTTTT.

The rearrangement links TRBV24-1 to TRBJ2-5, with no clear D. Germline CDR1 and CDR2: KGHDR and SFDVKD. This CDR3 is 15 amino acids long. Trimming left V 4 bases short and J 0 bases short, with 11 bases between. This CDR3 is CATSDKSAYQETQYF. The CDR3 bases are TGTGCCACCAGTGACAAAAGCGCCTACCAAGAGACCCAGTACTTC.

This clonotype was detected only once. The gene calls are TRBV28 and TRBJ1-5, with D uncertain. This CDR3 is 15 amino acids long. Germline V gene data show CDR1 as MDHEN and CDR2 as SYDVKM. V lost 4 bases, J lost 0 bases, and 10 bases lay in between. The chain's CDR3 is CASSSGGYSNQPQHF. The CDR3 DNA follows: TGTGCCAGCAGTTCCGGCGGGTATAGCAATCAGCCCCAGCATTTT.